Given below is one T cell receptor (beta chain) in context. Its target is unknown. These data belong to a study of CD8 T cells in ankylosing spondylitis. Study-level results: Seemingly characteristic of ankylosing spondylitis blood was a TCR beta motif consisting of several highly homologous variants. The clones that were linked to disease were reported to be significantly enriched in matched synovial fluid samples from ankylosing spondylitis patients. A subset of motif variants has previously been described in the synovial fluid and blood of reactive arthritis.

Each CDR3 protein is one row after TCRdb ran MiXCR on the 5' RACE reads. The table includes some 450,000 distinct CDR3 sequences, approximately 17% detected once. Sequencing was done on a sample of blood, either unsorted or a sorted T cell fraction (not recorded which). This sequence originates from a male donor with ankylosing spondylitis.

The CDR3 region is CASSQSGRELAKNIQYF. The DNA of the CDR3 is TGCGCCAGCAGTCAATCGGGGCGGGAGCTAGCCAAAAACATTCAGTACTTC. The rearrangement uses TRBV23-1 and TRBJ2-4, with 7 bases aligning to TRBD2. TRBV23-1 is an ORF, with its function uncertain. With V trimmed by 0 bases and J by 0 bases, 5 bases remained unmatched. The CDR3 is made up of 17 amino acids.